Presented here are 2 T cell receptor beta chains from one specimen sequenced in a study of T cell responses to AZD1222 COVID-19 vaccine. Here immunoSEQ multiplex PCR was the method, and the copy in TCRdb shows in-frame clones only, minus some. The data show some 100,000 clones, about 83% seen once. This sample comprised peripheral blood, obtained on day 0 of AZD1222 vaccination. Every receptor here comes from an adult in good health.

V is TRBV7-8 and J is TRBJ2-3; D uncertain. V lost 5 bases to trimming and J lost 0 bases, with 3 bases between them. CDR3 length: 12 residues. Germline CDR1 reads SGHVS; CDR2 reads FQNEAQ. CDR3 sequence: CASSISTDTQYF. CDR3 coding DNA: TGTGCCAGCAGCATCAGCACAGATACGCAGTATTTT.

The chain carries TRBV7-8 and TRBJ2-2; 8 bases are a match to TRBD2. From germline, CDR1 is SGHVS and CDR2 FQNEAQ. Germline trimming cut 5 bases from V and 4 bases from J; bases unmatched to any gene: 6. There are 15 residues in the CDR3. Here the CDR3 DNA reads TGTGCCAGCAGCCGGGGCCTAGCGGGCACCGGGGAGCTGTTTTTT. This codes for CASSRGLAGTGELFF.